One sample yielded the 28 T cell receptor beta chains listed below, sequenced in a study of blood T cell repertoires in COVID-19. Clones were sequenced by immunoSEQ multiplex PCR, and TCRdb holds only the in-frame ones, with some missing. The table has 350,000 to 450,000 clones, around 84% seen once. What was sequenced was peripheral blood. The receptors were gathered from a human donor in a cohort sampled during active COVID-19.

The rearrangement uses TRBV5-6 and TRBJ2-7; the D gene is possibly TRBD2 (5 bases). V gave up 4 bases and J gave up 0 bases, with 11 bases separating them. CDR3 length equals 14 residues. Germline V CDR1 and CDR2: SGHDT, YYEEEE. This CDR3 reads CASSPGLYSYEQYF. In DNA, the CDR3 is TGTGCCAGCAGCCCCGGACTGTACTCCTACGAGCAGTACTTC.

V is TRBV21-1 and J is TRBJ1-6. TRBV21-1 is described as a pseudogene. This CDR3 region has 20 residues. CDR3 DNA: TGTGCCAGCAGTCAGCGCATTTTATTTGGGGGGTCTATCCATAATTCACCCCTCCACTTT. This translates into CASSQRILFGGSIHNSPLHF.

Only a few counts were recorded for this clone. The chain employs TRBV2 and TRBJ2-1; the match to TRBD2 covers 10 bases. CDR1 and CDR2 from the germline V gene are SNHLY and FYNNEI. Unmatched junction bases numbered 7, after V lost 6 bases and J lost 8 bases. The CDR3 covers 14 residues. The CDR3 DNA reads TGTGCCAGCAGCCTAGCGGGAGATTTGTATGAGCAGTTCTTC. It translates to CASSLAGDLYEQFF.

The chain combines TRBV5-8 with TRBJ2-3; D gene uncertain. This CDR3 spans 16 amino acids. Trimming removed 4 bases from V and 1 base from J, with 16 bases in between. Germline V gene sequence: CDR1 SGHTS, CDR2 YDEGEE. Written as DNA, the CDR3 is TGTGCCAGCAGCCTGGGCCGGTTGCTCGGCACAGATACGCAGTATTTT. The encoded protein is CASSLGRLLGTDTQYF.

The J gene is TRBJ2-3, the V gene TRBV19; D is perhaps TRBD2 (5 bases). With 5 bases removed from V and 1 base from J, the gap between germline ends came to 10 bases. The CDR3 has 14 residues. From germline, CDR1 is LNHDA and CDR2 SQIVND (reference sequence). Here the CDR3 reads CASSEDGGTDTQYF. The CDR3 coding sequence is TGTGCCAGTAGTGAGGACGGGGGCACAGATACGCAGTATTTT. Full variable domain (missing parts from reference TRBV19 and TRBJ2-3): DGGITQSPKYLFRKEGQNVTLSCEQNLNHDAMYWYRQDPGQGLRLIYYSQIVNDFQKGDIAEGYSVSREKKESFPLTVTSAQKNPTAFYLCASSEDGGTDTQYFGPGTRLTVL.

This chain uses TRBV3-1 (or the pseudogene TRBV3-2) with TRBJ2-1; D is perhaps TRBD1 (6 bases). Germline CDR1 is LGHDT and CDR2 is YNNKEL (reference sequence). This CDR3 is 19 amino acids long. The ends were cut back, 0 bases at V and 0 bases at J, with 18 bases in the middle. CDR3 sequence: CASSQDGRRGYASYNEQFF. CDR3 DNA: TGTGCCAGCAGCCAAGATGGGCGCAGGGGCTACGCCTCCTACAATGAGCAGTTCTTC.

This chain links TRBV6-1 with TRBJ1-1, with D possibly TRBD1 on 5 matching bases. The CDR3 totals 14 residues. Trimming removed 4 bases at V and 9 bases at J, with 18 bases between. The germline gives CDR1 MNHNS, CDR2 SASEGT. The CDR3 is CASSGGTPGEQAFF. The CDR3 DNA is TGTGCCAGCAGTGGCGGGACTCCCGGAGAACAAGCTTTCTTT.

The CDR3 coding sequence is TGTGCCATCAGAGACACCGGGACAGGGGGAAGCGGGAGGTCTTACGAGCAGTACTTC. This gives the protein CAIRDTGTGGSGRSYEQYF. This sequence joins TRBV10-3 and TRBJ2-7; 11 bases are shared with TRBD1. The CDR3 consists of 19 residues. J gave up 4 bases and V 6 bases, and 20 bases lay outside the gene matches. Germline V lookup: CDR1 ENHRY, CDR2 SYGVKD.

The chain has TRBV30 and TRBJ1-1; 10 nucleotides agree with TRBD1. The V segment lost 2 bases and the J segment 1 base; nucleotides outside the gene matches: 1. This CDR3 spans 14 amino acids. The germline V gene encodes CDR1 GTSNPN and CDR2 SVGIG (reference sequence). In nucleotides, the CDR3 is TGTGCCTGGAGTCGGGACAGGGGGAACACTGAAGCTTTCTTT. Protein: CAWSRDRGNTEAFF.

This clone came up a few times. This chain links TRBV2 with TRBJ2-7, with 8 bases that match TRBD1. CDR1 and CDR2 from the germline V gene are SNHLY and FYNNEI. V lost 7 bases to trimming and J lost 12 bases; unmatched junction nucleotides: 14. This CDR3 has 13 amino acids. This CDR3 is CASMSSRGQGRYF. The DNA for the CDR3 is TGTGCCAGCATGTCCAGCCGCGGACAGGGCCGGTACTTC.

This clone was detected only a few times. V and J are TRBV15 and TRBJ1-1; D is unresolved. The V end lost 0 bases, the J end lost 0 bases, and 5 bases lay between the germline ends. The germline gives CDR1 LNHNV, CDR2 YYDKDF (reference sequence). The CDR3 has 14 residues. The CDR3 is CATSRDGVNTEAFF. The CDR3 DNA follows: TGTGCCACCAGCAGAGACGGGGTGAACACTGAAGCTTTCTTT.

The rearrangement uses TRBV5-4 and TRBJ2-1; D is unresolved. CDR3 length equals 15 residues. Germline V CDR1 and CDR2: SGHNT, YYREEE (reference sequence). The V gene lost 4 bases and the J gene lost 0 bases, with 11 bases spanning the gap. Here the CDR3 DNA reads TGTGCCAGCAGCCAGCGCCGTAGCTCCTACAATGAGCAGTTCTTC. Amino acids: CASSQRRSSYNEQFF.

The V gene is TRBV2, the J gene TRBJ1-3; 8 nucleotides match TRBD1. There are 16 residues in the CDR3. The V and J ends lost 3 bases and 2 bases, in that order; junction bases with no gene match: 6. Germline V CDR1 and CDR2: SNHLY, FYNNEI. In nucleotides, the CDR3 is TGTGCCAGCAGTGATAGCCAGGGGGCAACTGGAAACACCATATATTTT. Translated: CASSDSQGATGNTIYF.

The chain carries TRBV6-5 and TRBJ2-3; D gene uncertain. CDR3 length: 15 amino acids. Trimming stripped 8 bases from V and 2 bases from J, with 17 bases between. In germline, CDR1 is MNHEY, CDR2 SVGAGI. For the CDR3, the DNA is TGTGCCAGCGTCGAGGAGACTGATGACACAGATACGCAGTATTTT. Encoded protein: CASVEETDDTDTQYF.

The chain links TRBV5-4 to TRBJ1-5; D remains unclear. Germline V gene sequence: CDR1 SGHNT, CDR2 YYREEE (reference sequence). V was shortened by 0 bases and J by 5 bases, with 6 bases between the two germline ends. The CDR3 is 13 amino acids. The DNA of the CDR3 is TGTGCCAGCAGCTTGGGTCGGGATCAGCCCCAGCATTTT. It codes for CASSLGRDQPQHF. The full variable domain, in which reference TRBV5-4 and TRBJ1-5 provide the parts outside the CDR3, is ETGVTQSPTHLIKTRGQQVTLRCSSQSGHNTVSWYQQALGQGPQFIFQYYREEENGRGNFPPRFSGLQFPNYSSELNVNALELDDSALYLCASSLGRDQPQHFGDGTRLSIL.

The chain has TRBV2 and TRBJ1-5; D not resolved. The V end lost 4 bases, the J end lost 4 bases, and 5 bases lay between the germline ends. Germline V gene data show CDR1 as SNHLY and CDR2 as FYNNEI. CDR3 length: 12 residues. CDR3 coding DNA: TGTGCCAGCAGTGCGGGTAATCAGCCCCAGCATTTT. It specifies CASSAGNQPQHF.

Only one count was recorded for this clone. J is TRBJ2-3 and V is TRBV5-4; 9 positions agree with TRBD1. The CDR3 consists of 15 residues. CDR1 is SGHNT, CDR2 YYREEE, per germline (reference sequence). Trimming removed 0 bases from V and 5 bases from J; junction bases left unmatched: 4. CDR3: CASSLAETGGDTQYF. The CDR3 DNA is TGTGCCAGCAGCTTGGCCGAGACAGGGGGAGATACGCAGTATTTT. Looking up the rest from reference TRBV5-4 and TRBJ2-3 gives the full variable domain: ETGVTQSPTHLIKTRGQQVTLRCSSQSGHNTVSWYQQALGQGPQFIFQYYREEENGRGNFPPRFSGLQFPNYSSELNVNALELDDSALYLCASSLAETGGDTQYFGPGTRLTVL.

V gene TRBV19 combines with J gene TRBJ2-1; 10 nucleotides match TRBD1. Germline V gene lookup returns CDR1 LNHDA and CDR2 SQIVND (reference sequence). CDR3 length: 15 amino acids. Trimming removed 10 bases from V and 5 bases from J; junction bases left unmatched: 11. The CDR3 DNA is TGTGCCACTTCCCCCGGGACAGGGGTAAACAATGAGCAGTTCTTC. Amino acids: CATSPGTGVNNEQFF.

The gene calls are TRBV5-1 and TRBJ2-2; D unclear. Germline V gene sequence: CDR1 SGHRS, CDR2 YFSETQ. This CDR3 has 17 residues. V was pared by 0 bases and J by 5 bases, with 17 bases between. The CDR3 nucleotides are TGCGCCAGCAGCTTGGGGGCCAGCTCTATTGTTACCGGGGAGCTGTTTTTT. Encoded protein: CASSLGASSIVTGELFF.

V gene TRBV3-1 (or the pseudogene TRBV3-2) combines with J gene TRBJ2-3; 7 bases agree with TRBD2. The germline V gene has CDR1 LGHDT and CDR2 YNNKEL (reference sequence). CDR3 length equals 18 residues. The V segment lost 2 bases and the J segment 4 bases; nucleotides outside the gene matches: 15. CDR3 amino acids: CASSQHIIAGASADTQYF. The CDR3 DNA is TGTGCCAGCAGCCAACATATTATTGCGGGAGCATCGGCAGATACGCAGTATTTT.

The chain carries TRBV7-2 and TRBJ2-1; no definite D call. CDR1 and CDR2 (germline): SGHTA, FQGNSA. The CDR3 runs to 14 residues. Trimming cost V 7 bases and J 4 bases, with 14 bases left between them. CDR3 sequence: CASTPSEIYNEQFF. CDR3 nucleotide sequence: TGTGCCAGCACCCCGAGCGAAATTTACAATGAGCAGTTCTTC.

The chain recombines TRBV30 with TRBJ2-5; a possible D gene is TRBD2 (6 bases). Germline V gene sequence: CDR1 GTSNPN, CDR2 SVGIG (reference sequence). The CDR3 contains 14 residues. Trimming pared 4 bases from V and 5 bases from J, leaving 17 bases between. The CDR3 DNA reads as TGTGCCTGGACGGGCGGGGCGGCGGGGGAGACCCAGTACTTC. Its protein is CAWTGGAAGETQYF.

The chain joins TRBV7-8 to TRBJ1-5, with 7 positions matching TRBD1. This CDR3 contains 16 residues. Trimming removed 1 base from V and 4 bases from J; junction bases left unmatched: 7. The germline gives CDR1 SGHVS, CDR2 FQNEAQ. CDR3 residues: CASSLVPSRGNQPQHF. CDR3 bases: TGTGCCAGCAGCTTAGTCCCGAGCAGGGGGAATCAGCCCCAGCATTTT.

The chain combines TRBV24-1 with TRBJ2-5; 7 bases map to TRBD1. V was pared by 1 base and J by 5 bases, with 6 bases of the junction left unmatched. There are 15 residues in the CDR3. Germline-derived CDR1 and CDR2 are KGHDR and SFDVKD. In DNA form, the CDR3 reads TGTGCCACCAGTGATTTTACAGGGGCAGGGGAGACCCAGTACTTC. This translates into CATSDFTGAGETQYF.

V is TRBV18 and J is TRBJ2-1; D may be TRBD1 (6 bases). Germline values: CDR1 KGHSH, CDR2 LQKENI. The CDR3 extends over 15 amino acids. Trimming took 6 bases from V and 0 from J, leaving 12 bases between them. CDR3 DNA: TGTGCCAGCTCGCGGACAGCTAGCTCCTACAATGAGCAGTTCTTC. Its protein product is CASSRTASSYNEQFF.

The CDR3, as DNA: TGCGCCAGCACCCGACAGGGACTAGTGACAGATACGCAGTATTTT. It yields the protein CASTRQGLVTDTQYF. The genes are TRBV5-1 and TRBJ2-3; D is perhaps TRBD2 (8 bases). Germline values: CDR1 SGHRS, CDR2 YFSETQ. The CDR3 extends over 15 amino acids. Trimming removed 6 bases at V and 3 bases at J, with 17 bases between.

This clone was observed once. This chain connects TRBV28 to TRBJ1-3, with a tentative D call TRBD1 (5 bases). The V end was cut by 4 bases, the J end by 5 bases, with 15 bases between. CDR3 size: 15 residues. The germline V gene encodes CDR1 MDHEN and CDR2 SYDVKM. The CDR3 coding sequence is TGTGCCAGCAGTTCCCCGGACAATTGGCGAAACACCATATATTTT. It is translated as CASSSPDNWRNTIYF.

This clone was detected only once. The V call is TRBV24-1, the J call TRBJ2-3; D remains ambiguous. The CDR3 loop spans 13 amino acids. CDR1 KGHDR and CDR2 SFDVKD come from the germline V gene. V was trimmed by 1 base and J by 2 bases, leaving 3 bases between them. The chain's CDR3 is CATSDFYTDTQYF. DNA of the CDR3: TGTGCCACCAGTGATTTTTACACAGATACGCAGTATTTT.